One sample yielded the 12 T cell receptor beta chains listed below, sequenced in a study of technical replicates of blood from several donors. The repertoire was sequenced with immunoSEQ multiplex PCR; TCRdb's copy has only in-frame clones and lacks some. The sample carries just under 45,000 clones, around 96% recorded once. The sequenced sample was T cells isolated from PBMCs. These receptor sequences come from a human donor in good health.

The CDR3 loop is CASSYSRGRFGYTF. DNA for the CDR3: TGTGCCAGCAGTTACTCGAGGGGGCGTTTTGGCTACACCTTC. The V call is TRBV6-5, the J call TRBJ1-2, with 7 bases matching TRBD1. V trimming: 0 bases; J trimming: 7 bases; junction bases outside the gene matches: 5. The germline V gene has CDR1 MNHEY and CDR2 SVGAGI. This CDR3 region has 14 residues.

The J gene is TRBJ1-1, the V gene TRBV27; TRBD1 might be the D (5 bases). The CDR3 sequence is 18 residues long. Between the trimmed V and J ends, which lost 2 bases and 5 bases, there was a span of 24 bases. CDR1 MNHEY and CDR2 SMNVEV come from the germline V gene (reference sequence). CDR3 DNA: TGTGCCAGCAGTTTACGCCCTATCGGGAGGGGAGTTGGAACTGAAGCTTTCTTT. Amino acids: CASSLRPIGRGVGTEAFF.

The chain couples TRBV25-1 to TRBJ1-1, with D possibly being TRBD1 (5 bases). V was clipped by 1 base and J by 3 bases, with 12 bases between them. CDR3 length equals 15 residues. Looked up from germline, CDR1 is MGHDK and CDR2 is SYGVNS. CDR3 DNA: TGTGCCAGCAGTGAATGGGGGGTCAGGTACACTGAAGCTTTCTTT. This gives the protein CASSEWGVRYTEAFF.

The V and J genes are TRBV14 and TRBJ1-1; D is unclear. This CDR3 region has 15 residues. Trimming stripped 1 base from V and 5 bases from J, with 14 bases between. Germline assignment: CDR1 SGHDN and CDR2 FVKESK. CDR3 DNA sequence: TGTGCCAGCAGCCAAGTTCCTGGGGAGGTAACTGAAGCTTTCTTT. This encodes CASSQVPGEVTEAFF.

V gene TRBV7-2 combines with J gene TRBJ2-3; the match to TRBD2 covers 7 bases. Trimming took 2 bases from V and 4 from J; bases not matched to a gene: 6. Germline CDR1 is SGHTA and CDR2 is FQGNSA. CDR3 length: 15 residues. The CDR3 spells CASSLSAGAPDTQYF. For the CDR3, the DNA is TGTGCCAGCAGCTTAAGTGCGGGAGCCCCAGATACGCAGTATTTT.

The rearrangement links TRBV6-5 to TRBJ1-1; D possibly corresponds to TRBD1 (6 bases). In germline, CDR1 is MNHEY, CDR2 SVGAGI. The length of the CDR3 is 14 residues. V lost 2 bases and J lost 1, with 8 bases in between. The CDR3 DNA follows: TGTGCCAGCAGTTACGGGGGGGCGAACACTGAAGCTTTCTTT. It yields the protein CASSYGGANTEAFF.

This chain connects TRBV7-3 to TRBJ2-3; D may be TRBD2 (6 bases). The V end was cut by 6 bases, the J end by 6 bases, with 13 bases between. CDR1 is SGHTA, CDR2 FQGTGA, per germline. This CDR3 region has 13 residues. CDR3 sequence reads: CASSMTRADTQYF. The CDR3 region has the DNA TGTGCCAGCAGTATGACTAGGGCGGATACGCAGTATTTT.

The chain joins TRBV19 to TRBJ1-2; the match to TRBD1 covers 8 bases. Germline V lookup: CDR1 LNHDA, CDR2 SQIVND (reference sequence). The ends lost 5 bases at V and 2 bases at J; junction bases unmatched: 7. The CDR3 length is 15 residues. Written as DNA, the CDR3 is TGTGCCAGTAGTCCCGGGACAGGCTTGAACTATGGCTACACCTTC. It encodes CASSPGTGLNYGYTF.

The CDR3 DNA reads TGTGCCAGCAGCACGACAGGGGTGGGCTACACCTTC. It translates to CASSTTGVGYTF. J is TRBJ1-2 and V is TRBV7-9, with 8 bases identical to TRBD1. J was trimmed by 8 bases and V by 5 bases; bases with no gene match: 4. The CDR3 totals 12 residues. Per the germline V gene, CDR1 is SEHNR and CDR2 is FQNEAQ (reference sequence).

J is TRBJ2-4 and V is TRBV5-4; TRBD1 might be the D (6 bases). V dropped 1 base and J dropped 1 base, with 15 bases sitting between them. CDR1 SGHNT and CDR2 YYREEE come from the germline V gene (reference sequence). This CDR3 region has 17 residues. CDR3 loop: CASSLIGTLGAKNIQYF. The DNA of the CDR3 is TGTGCCAGCAGCTTGATTGGGACACTGGGGGCCAAAAACATTCAGTACTTC.

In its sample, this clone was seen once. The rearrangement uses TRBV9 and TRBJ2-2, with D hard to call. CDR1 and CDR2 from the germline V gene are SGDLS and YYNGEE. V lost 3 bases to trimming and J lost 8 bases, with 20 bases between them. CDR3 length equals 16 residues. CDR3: CASSEAQVQLTGELFF. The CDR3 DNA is TGTGCCAGCAGCGAGGCCCAAGTTCAACTGACTGGGGAGCTGTTTTTT.

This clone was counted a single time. CDR3 amino acids: CASSLPGGHGYTF. Here the CDR3 DNA reads TGTGCCAGCAGCTTACCAGGGGGCCATGGCTACACCTTC. The chain uses TRBV7-9 and TRBJ1-2, with 8 bases fitting TRBD1. Germline V gives CDR1 SEHNR, CDR2 FQNEAQ (reference sequence). The CDR3 is 13 residues long. The V gene end was trimmed by 2 bases and the J gene end by 6 bases; junction bases not matched to a gene: 2. Variable domain in full (rest from reference TRBV7-9 and TRBJ1-2): DTGVSQNPRHKITKRGQNVTFRCDPISEHNRLYWYRQTLGQGPEFLTYFQNEAQLEKSRLLSDRFSAERPKGSFSTLEIQRTEQGDSAMYLCASSLPGGHGYTFGSGTRLTVV.